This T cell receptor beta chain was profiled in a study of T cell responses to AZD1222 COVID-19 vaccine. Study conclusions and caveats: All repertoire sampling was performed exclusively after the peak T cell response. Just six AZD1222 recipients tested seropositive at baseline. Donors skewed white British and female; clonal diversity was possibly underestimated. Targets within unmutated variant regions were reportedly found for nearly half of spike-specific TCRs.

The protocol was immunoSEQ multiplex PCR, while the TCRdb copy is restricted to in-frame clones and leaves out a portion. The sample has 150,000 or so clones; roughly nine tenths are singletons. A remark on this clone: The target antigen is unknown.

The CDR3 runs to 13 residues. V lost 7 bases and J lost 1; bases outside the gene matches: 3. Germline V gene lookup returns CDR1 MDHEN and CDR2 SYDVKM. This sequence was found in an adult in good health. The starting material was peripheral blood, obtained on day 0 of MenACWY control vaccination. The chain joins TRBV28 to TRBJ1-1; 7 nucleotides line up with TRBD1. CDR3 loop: CASTRTGNTEAFF. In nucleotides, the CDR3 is TGTGCCAGCACCAGGACAGGGAACACTGAAGCTTTCTTT.